This paragraph covers one TCR beta chain sequence. The PCR had 60 Vbeta and 13 Jbeta primers. The method was immunoSEQ multiplex PCR; TCRdb's version includes in-frame clones alone and lacks a portion of them. The table includes some 130,000 clones, around four fifths detected once. This entry is derived from a study of cytomegalovirus exposure and HLA in healthy donors. Per germline, CDR1 SGHNT and CDR2 YENEEA. The CDR3 length is 14 residues. V gave up 4 bases and J gave up 6 bases; unmatched junction bases: 7. The rearrangement links TRBV11-3 to TRBJ2-7; the match to TRBD1 covers 9 bases. The sequenced sample was PBMCs. The source of this sequence is a man between 40 and 49 years old in good health and CMV-seronegative. CDR3 sequence reads: CASSYPGQGSEQYF. The DNA for the CDR3 is TGTGCCAGCAGCTATCCGGGACAGGGTTCCGAGCAGTACTTC.